This TCR beta chain is drawn from a study of blood T cell repertoires in COVID-19. Seattle-derived patients entered the study during active infection and were followed longitudinally. In the source study's methods: Estimation of nucleated cell counts was performed using reference gene primer amplification. Clones were sequenced by immunoSEQ multiplex PCR, and TCRdb holds only the in-frame ones, with some missing. V, J and clone size are those of that table, while D and trimming were read from the DNA. The sample records about 170,000 clones, roughly 93% being singletons. Source material: peripheral blood. This TCR derives from a man between 18 and 29 years old with COVID-19, enrolled during active disease.

CDR3: CASRIPSGIETQYF. The CDR3 DNA sequence: TGTGCCAGCAGGATCCCTAGCGGGATAGAGACCCAGTACTTC. The chain has TRBV27 and TRBJ2-5, with 9 bases fitting TRBD2. This CDR3 is 14 amino acids long. Germline V CDR1 and CDR2: MNHEY, SMNVEV (reference sequence). Trimming cost V 6 bases and J 4 bases; bases outside gene matches: 6.